A selection of T cell receptor beta chains follows, all from one sample in a study of early T cells in non-severe SARS-CoV-2 infection. TCRdb re-called the 5' RACE reads through MiXCR, storing one row per CDR3 protein. This sample carries 80,000 to 95,000 distinct CDR3 sequences, roughly 15% of them seen once, and the ten largest clones take 0.45% to 0.75%. Sequences were obtained from whole blood. The receptors derive from an adult who was a healthcare worker with PCR-confirmed SARS-CoV-2 infection or an uninfected control (not recorded which). The CDR3 runs from the conserved cysteine through the conserved F or W. Fields, in order: D gene, clone size, CDR3 length, J gene, V gene, CDR3 DNA, CDR3 protein. D genes are given only for firm matches. Rows give clone size only sometimes, using once, few, many, or a class for an expanded clone.

D gene: TRBD1
clone size: NA
CDR3 length: 15
J gene: TRBJ1-2
V gene: TRBV18
CDR3 DNA: TGTGCCAGCTCACCGACCGGGACAGTTAACTATGGCTACACCTTC
CDR3 protein: CASSPTGTVNYGYTF

D gene: NA
clone size: NA
CDR3 length: 17
J gene: TRBJ2-3
V gene: TRBV19
CDR3 DNA: TGTGCCAGTAGTATAGGAGGGACACCCTCCCACACAGATACGCAGTATTTT
CDR3 protein: CASSIGGTPSHTDTQYF

D gene: NA
clone size: few
CDR3 length: 14
J gene: TRBJ1-1
V gene: TRBV5-8
CDR3 DNA: TGTGCCAGCAGCTTGGTTCCCAGGGATACTGAAGCTTTCTTT
CDR3 protein: CASSLVPRDTEAFF

D gene: TRBD1
clone size: many
CDR3 length: 19
J gene: TRBJ1-2
V gene: TRBV6-1
CDR3 DNA: TGTGCCAGCAGTCGTGCATACGTCGGGACAGACACAACTAACTATGGCTACACCTTC
CDR3 protein: CASSRAYVGTDTTNYGYTF

D gene: NA
clone size: NA
CDR3 length: 12
J gene: TRBJ1-2
V gene: TRBV5-1
CDR3 DNA: TGCGCCAGCAGCTTCGGACTCAATGGCTACACCTTC
CDR3 protein: CASSFGLNGYTF

D gene: NA
clone size: NA
CDR3 length: 16
J gene: TRBJ1-3
V gene: TRBV20-1
CDR3 DNA: TGCAGTGCTAGAGAATTAAGACATCGCTCTGGAAACACCATATATTTT
CDR3 protein: CSARELRHRSGNTIYF

D gene: NA
clone size: few
CDR3 length: 14
J gene: TRBJ1-3
V gene: TRBV12-3/TRBV12-4
CDR3 DNA: TGTGCCAGCAGTCGGACCAACTCGAGAAACACCATATATTTT
CDR3 protein: CASSRTNSRNTIYF

D gene: TRBD2
clone size: NA
CDR3 length: 14
J gene: TRBJ2-3
V gene: TRBV7-9
CDR3 DNA: TGTGCCAGCAGCTTTACCGGGACTAGCGATACGCAGTATTTT
CDR3 protein: CASSFTGTSDTQYF

D gene: TRBD2
clone size: NA
CDR3 length: 16
J gene: TRBJ2-1
V gene: TRBV7-2
CDR3 DNA: TGTGCCAGCAGCAGCGGACTAGCGGGGGGGCCCAATGAGCAGTTCTTC
CDR3 protein: CASSSGLAGGPNEQFF

D gene: NA
clone size: many
CDR3 length: 14
J gene: TRBJ1-2
V gene: TRBV7-3
CDR3 DNA: TGTGCCAGCAGCCCGAGGGGGGGTGGTTATGGCTACACCTTC
CDR3 protein: CASSPRGGGYGYTF

D gene: NA
clone size: few
CDR3 length: 16
J gene: TRBJ1-1
V gene: TRBV7-8
CDR3 DNA: TGTGCCAGCAGCTTAATGTCGGCGGGGATCAACACTGAAGCTTTCTTT
CDR3 protein: CASSLMSAGINTEAFF

D gene: TRBD1
clone size: NA
CDR3 length: 14
J gene: TRBJ1-6
V gene: TRBV4-1
CDR3 DNA: TGCGCCAGCAGCCAGAGGGGGCTCCATTCACCCCTCCACTTT
CDR3 protein: CASSQRGLHSPLHF

D gene: NA
clone size: NA
CDR3 length: 14
J gene: TRBJ1-1
V gene: TRBV29-1
CDR3 DNA: TGCAGCGTTGAGGACCCGGGACACCTTCTTGAAGCTTTCTTT
CDR3 protein: CSVEDPGHLLEAFF

D gene: NA
clone size: NA
CDR3 length: 14
J gene: TRBJ1-2
V gene: TRBV20-1
CDR3 DNA: TGCAGTGCCCGGGAGGGGTCGTTAAACTATGGCTACACCTTC
CDR3 protein: CSAREGSLNYGYTF

D gene: NA
clone size: few
CDR3 length: 15
J gene: TRBJ1-2
V gene: TRBV4-1
CDR3 DNA: TGCGCCAGCAGCCACATGGACAGAGGGGGCTATGGCTACACCTTC
CDR3 protein: CASSHMDRGGYGYTF

D gene: NA
clone size: few
CDR3 length: 17
J gene: TRBJ1-3
V gene: TRBV3-1
CDR3 DNA: TGTGCCAGCAGCCAAGATCCGGGTGTCTTCTCTGAAAACACCATATATTTT
CDR3 protein: CASSQDPGVFSENTIYF

D gene: TRBD2
clone size: NA
CDR3 length: 17
J gene: TRBJ2-5
V gene: TRBV5-1
CDR3 DNA: TGCGCCAGCAGCTCGAACGTAGCGGGGGGCCGCCAAGAGACCCAGTACTTC
CDR3 protein: CASSSNVAGGRQETQYF

D gene: NA
clone size: few
CDR3 length: 14
J gene: TRBJ1-1
V gene: TRBV7-9
CDR3 DNA: TGTGCCAGCAGCCTTGACCCCGTGTGGGCTGAAGCTTTCTTT
CDR3 protein: CASSLDPVWAEAFF

D gene: NA
clone size: few
CDR3 length: 12
J gene: TRBJ2-1
V gene: TRBV19
CDR3 DNA: TGTGCCAGTAGTATATTCAACGGTGAGCAGTTCTTC
CDR3 protein: CASSIFNGEQFF

D gene: TRBD1
clone size: few
CDR3 length: 16
J gene: TRBJ2-2
V gene: TRBV20-1
CDR3 DNA: TGCAGTGCTAGTTTTTGGGCAGGGGGCAACACCGGGGAGCTGTTTTTT
CDR3 protein: CSASFWAGGNTGELFF

D gene: TRBD2
clone size: NA
CDR3 length: 13
J gene: TRBJ2-3
V gene: TRBV12-3/TRBV12-4
CDR3 DNA: TGTGCCAGCAGTCAGGGACTAGCGGGGAAGCAGTATTTT
CDR3 protein: CASSQGLAGKQYF

D gene: TRBD2
clone size: few
CDR3 length: 15
J gene: TRBJ2-3
V gene: TRBV2
CDR3 DNA: TGTGCCAGCAGTGAGCCCCTAGCGGGGGGGCCTACGCAGTATTTT
CDR3 protein: CASSEPLAGGPTQYF

D gene: NA
clone size: NA
CDR3 length: 13
J gene: TRBJ2-3
V gene: TRBV6-2/TRBV6-3
CDR3 DNA: TGTGCCAGCCAGGACATGAACACAGATACGCAGTATTTT
CDR3 protein: CASQDMNTDTQYF

D gene: NA
clone size: NA
CDR3 length: 13
J gene: TRBJ1-4
V gene: TRBV30
CDR3 DNA: TGTGCCTGGAGTCGGGGGCCGAATGAAAAACTGTTTTTT
CDR3 protein: CAWSRGPNEKLFF

D gene: TRBD1
clone size: few
CDR3 length: 12
J gene: TRBJ1-6
V gene: TRBV7-3
CDR3 DNA: TGTGCCAGCGGGACAGGCAATTCACCCCTCCACTTT
CDR3 protein: CASGTGNSPLHF

D gene: NA
clone size: few
CDR3 length: 13
J gene: TRBJ1-2
V gene: TRBV29-1
CDR3 DNA: TGCAGCGGGACAAACGGACAGTTCTATGGCTACACCTTC
CDR3 protein: CSGTNGQFYGYTF

D gene: TRBD1
clone size: many
CDR3 length: 14
J gene: TRBJ1-5
V gene: TRBV7-2
CDR3 DNA: TGTGCCAGCAGCCTCAAAACAGGGGATCAGCCCCAGCATTTT
CDR3 protein: CASSLKTGDQPQHF

D gene: TRBD1
clone size: NA
CDR3 length: 14
J gene: TRBJ2-1
V gene: TRBV7-3
CDR3 DNA: TGTGCCAGCAGCCCGGGACAGGGTAACAATGAGCAGTTCTTC
CDR3 protein: CASSPGQGNNEQFF

D gene: NA
clone size: many
CDR3 length: 17
J gene: TRBJ1-2
V gene: TRBV13
CDR3 DNA: TGTGCCAGCAGCTCTGGGAGGTCTCGACTGAGAAACTATGGCTACACCTTC
CDR3 protein: CASSSGRSRLRNYGYTF

D gene: NA
clone size: NA
CDR3 length: 13
J gene: TRBJ2-5
V gene: TRBV3-1
CDR3 DNA: TGTGCCAGCAGCCACGTGGCCGGCGGGACCCAGTACTTC
CDR3 protein: CASSHVAGGTQYF

D gene: NA
clone size: few
CDR3 length: 16
J gene: TRBJ2-5
V gene: TRBV21-1
CDR3 DNA: TGTGCCAGCAGCAAAGCACCGAACAGGGGGAATGAGACCCAGTACTTC
CDR3 protein: CASSKAPNRGNETQYF

D gene: TRBD1
clone size: once
CDR3 length: 14
J gene: TRBJ1-2
V gene: TRBV29-1
CDR3 DNA: TGCAGCGTTGAAGGGACAGGGAGGGACTATGGCTACACCTTC
CDR3 protein: CSVEGTGRDYGYTF

D gene: NA
clone size: NA
CDR3 length: 13
J gene: TRBJ1-1
V gene: TRBV20-1
CDR3 DNA: TGCAGTGCTAGGGGGGGGCTGTACACTGAAGCTTTCTTT
CDR3 protein: CSARGGLYTEAFF

D gene: TRBD1
clone size: few
CDR3 length: 12
J gene: TRBJ1-2
V gene: TRBV2
CDR3 DNA: TGTGCCAGCACCGAGGACAGGGTAGACTACACCTTC
CDR3 protein: CASTEDRVDYTF

D gene: NA
clone size: NA
CDR3 length: 11
J gene: TRBJ2-2
V gene: TRBV19
CDR3 DNA: TGTGCCAGTAGTCCCTCTAGGGAGCTGTTTTTT
CDR3 protein: CASSPSRELFF

D gene: NA
clone size: many
CDR3 length: 14
J gene: TRBJ2-1
V gene: TRBV2
CDR3 DNA: TGTGCCAGCAGTGTCTTGAGGGGGACCAATGAGCAGTTCTTC
CDR3 protein: CASSVLRGTNEQFF

D gene: NA
clone size: few
CDR3 length: 13
J gene: TRBJ2-2
V gene: TRBV19
CDR3 DNA: TGTGCCACCCGGGGGCATGACACCGGGGAGCTGTTTTTT
CDR3 protein: CATRGHDTGELFF

D gene: TRBD2
clone size: NA
CDR3 length: 14
J gene: TRBJ2-3
V gene: TRBV3-1
CDR3 DNA: TGTGCCAGCAGCCAGGGACTAGCTTCGGATACGCAGTATTTT
CDR3 protein: CASSQGLASDTQYF

D gene: NA
clone size: many
CDR3 length: 14
J gene: TRBJ2-3
V gene: TRBV29-1
CDR3 DNA: TGCAGCGCACCGACCGACAGCAGCACAGATACGCAGTATTTT
CDR3 protein: CSAPTDSSTDTQYF

D gene: NA
clone size: NA
CDR3 length: 15
J gene: TRBJ1-1
V gene: TRBV5-1
CDR3 DNA: TGCGCCAGCAGCTTGGGTATAACAGGAAACACTGAAGCTTTCTTT
CDR3 protein: CASSLGITGNTEAFF

D gene: TRBD2
clone size: few
CDR3 length: 17
J gene: TRBJ2-3
V gene: TRBV5-1
CDR3 DNA: TGCGCCAGCAGCTTATCGCCTAGCGGGGGGACCACAGATACGCAGTATTTT
CDR3 protein: CASSLSPSGGTTDTQYF

D gene: TRBD1
clone size: many
CDR3 length: 16
J gene: TRBJ1-2
V gene: TRBV5-1
CDR3 DNA: TGCGCCAGCAGCCCCGGGACAGGTTCTTCTAACTATGGCTACACCTTC
CDR3 protein: CASSPGTGSSNYGYTF

D gene: TRBD1
clone size: NA
CDR3 length: 13
J gene: TRBJ2-4
V gene: TRBV30
CDR3 DNA: TGTGCCTGGAGTGGGGGGACAGGAAACATTCAGTACTTC
CDR3 protein: CAWSGGTGNIQYF

D gene: TRBD1
clone size: NA
CDR3 length: 15
J gene: TRBJ1-1
V gene: TRBV12-3/TRBV12-4
CDR3 DNA: TGTGCCAGCAGGGAAACAGGGGGCCCTCACCGAACAGCTTTCTTT
CDR3 protein: CASRETGGPHRTAFF

D gene: TRBD1
clone size: many
CDR3 length: 13
J gene: TRBJ1-1
V gene: TRBV29-1
CDR3 DNA: TGCAGCGTTACCCCAGGGGGCGGCACTGAAGCTTTCTTT
CDR3 protein: CSVTPGGGTEAFF

D gene: NA
clone size: NA
CDR3 length: 13
J gene: TRBJ2-5
V gene: TRBV4-2
CDR3 DNA: TGTGCCAGCAGCCAAGAAAGGGGTCCCCCCCCGGACTTC
CDR3 protein: CASSQERGPPPDF

D gene: TRBD2
clone size: NA
CDR3 length: 17
J gene: TRBJ2-5
V gene: TRBV6-6
CDR3 DNA: TGTGCCAGCAGTTACTCCGGCCGTAGCGGGGGCCAAGAGACCCAGTACTTC
CDR3 protein: CASSYSGRSGGQETQYF

D gene: NA
clone size: NA
CDR3 length: 13
J gene: TRBJ1-1
V gene: TRBV7-8
CDR3 DNA: TGTGCCAGCAGCTTCGACAGCCTTGCTGAAGCTTTCTTT
CDR3 protein: CASSFDSLAEAFF

D gene: TRBD2
clone size: NA
CDR3 length: 18
J gene: TRBJ2-3
V gene: TRBV3-1
CDR3 DNA: TGTGCCAGCAGCCAAGCCCGACTAGCGGGGGTTAGCACAGATACGCAGTATTTT
CDR3 protein: CASSQARLAGVSTDTQYF